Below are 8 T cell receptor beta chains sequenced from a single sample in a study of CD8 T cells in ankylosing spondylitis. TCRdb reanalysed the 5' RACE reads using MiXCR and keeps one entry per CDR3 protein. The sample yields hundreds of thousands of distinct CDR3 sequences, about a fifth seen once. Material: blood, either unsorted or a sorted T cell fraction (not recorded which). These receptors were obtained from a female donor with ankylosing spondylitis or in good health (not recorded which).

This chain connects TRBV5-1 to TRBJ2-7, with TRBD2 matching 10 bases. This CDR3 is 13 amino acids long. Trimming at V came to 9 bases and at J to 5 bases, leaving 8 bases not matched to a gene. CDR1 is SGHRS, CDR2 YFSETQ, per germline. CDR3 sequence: CATPRLAGDEQYF. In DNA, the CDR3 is TGCGCCACCCCTCGGCTAGCGGGAGACGAGCAGTACTTC. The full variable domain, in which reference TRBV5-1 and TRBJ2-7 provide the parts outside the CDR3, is KAGVTQTPRYLIKTRGQQVTLSCSPISGHRSVSWYQQTPGQGLQFLFEYFSETQRNKGNFPGRFSGRQFSNSRSEMNVSTLELGDSALYLCATPRLAGDEQYFGPGTRLTVT.

The CDR3, as DNA: TGTGCCAGCAGTTACCAGGCTGGTCGACAGTCCACCGGGGAGCTGTTTTTT. Its translation is CASSYQAGRQSTGELFF. V gene TRBV6-5 combines with J gene TRBJ2-2, with D possibly TRBD1 on 5 matching bases. The CDR3 sequence is 17 residues long. Trimming left V 2 bases short and J 4 bases short, with 17 bases between. Germline values: CDR1 MNHEY, CDR2 SVGAGI.

CDR3 DNA: TGTGCCAGCAGACCCACAGGGGGCGCGGCGAACATTCAGTACTTC. It codes for CASRPTGGAANIQYF. The chain recombines TRBV28 with TRBJ2-4; TRBD1 aligns across 9 bases. The germline V gene has CDR1 MDHEN and CDR2 SYDVKM. After removal of 6 bases from V and 7 bases from J, the junction contained 10 bases not matched to a gene. The CDR3 contains 15 residues.

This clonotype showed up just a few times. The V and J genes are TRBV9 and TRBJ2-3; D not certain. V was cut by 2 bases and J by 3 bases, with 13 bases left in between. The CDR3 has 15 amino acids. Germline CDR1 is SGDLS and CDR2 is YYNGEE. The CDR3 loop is CASSVLRSSTDTQYF. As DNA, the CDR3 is TGTGCCAGCAGCGTCTTGCGAAGTAGTACAGATACGCAGTATTTT.

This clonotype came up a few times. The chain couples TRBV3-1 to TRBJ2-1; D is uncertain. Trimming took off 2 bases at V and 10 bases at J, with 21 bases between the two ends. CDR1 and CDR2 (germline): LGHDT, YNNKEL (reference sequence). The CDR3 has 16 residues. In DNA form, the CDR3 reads TGTGCCAGCAGCCAAAAGGCGAGAGGACCCATAGCAGAGCAGTTCTTC. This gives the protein CASSQKARGPIAEQFF.

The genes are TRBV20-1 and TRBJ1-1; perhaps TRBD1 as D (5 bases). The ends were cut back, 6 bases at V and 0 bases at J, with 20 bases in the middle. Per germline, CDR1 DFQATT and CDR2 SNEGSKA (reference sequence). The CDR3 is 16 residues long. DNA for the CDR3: TGCAGTGCCACCCCGGGCATTTTAGGGGTGAACACTGAAGCTTTCTTT. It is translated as CSATPGILGVNTEAFF.

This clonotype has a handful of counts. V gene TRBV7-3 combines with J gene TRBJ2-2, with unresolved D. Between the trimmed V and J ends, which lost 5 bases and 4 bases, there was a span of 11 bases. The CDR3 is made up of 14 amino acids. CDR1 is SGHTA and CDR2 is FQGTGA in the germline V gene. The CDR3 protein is CASSAGTSTGELFF. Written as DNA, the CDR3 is TGTGCCAGCAGCGCCGGCACATCCACCGGGGAGCTGTTTTTT.

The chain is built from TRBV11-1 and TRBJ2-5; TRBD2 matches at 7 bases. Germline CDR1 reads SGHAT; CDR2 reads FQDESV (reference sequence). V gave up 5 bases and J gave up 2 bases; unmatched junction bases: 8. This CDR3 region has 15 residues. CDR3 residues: CASSRYLAEQETQYF. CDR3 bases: TGTGCCAGCAGCCGATATCTAGCGGAACAAGAGACCCAGTACTTC. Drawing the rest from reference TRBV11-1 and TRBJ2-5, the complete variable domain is EAEVAQSPRYKITEKSQAVAFWCDPISGHATLYWYRQILGQGPELLVQFQDESVVDDSQLPKDRFSAERLKGVDSTLKIQPAELGDSAMYLCASSRYLAEQETQYFGPGTRLLVL.